This T cell receptor beta chain derives from a study of human T cells and chemical hapten exposure. Across the whole study: Application of 0.01% DPC to the upper back was done by patch test, with a reading at 6 days. General study points: With patch test score, the counts of PT1 expanded TCRs showed a positive correlation.

TCRdb itself ran the RACE reads through MiXCR, one entry per CDR3 protein. The sample has around 120,000 distinct CDR3 sequences, roughly 15% seen once; the top ten hold over 0.85%. As for time point: patch test 1, 2 weeks after DPC sensitization. Described treatment: therapeutic diphenylcyclopropenone sensitization with weekly scalp DPC. Total RNA extraction was carried out from unfractionated whole blood. Concerning this clonotype itself: Antigen: not known.

Trimming stripped 0 bases from V and 7 bases from J, with 15 bases between. The CDR3 covers 14 residues. Germline CDR1 and CDR2: SQVTM and ANQGSEA. The chain links TRBV29-1 to TRBJ1-2; D gene uncertain. This sample comprised whole blood, obtained in connection with sensitization to the hapten diphenylcyclopropenone (DPC). The clonotype was recovered from a young man with alopecia areata. Some clones in this sample may be carry-over from other donors' samples. The CDR3 protein is CSVEDQWTGIGYTF. CDR3 nucleotide sequence: TGCAGCGTTGAAGATCAATGGACGGGAATTGGCTACACCTTC. Full variable domain (remainder filled in from reference TRBV29-1 and TRBJ1-2): SAVISQKPSRDICQRGTSLTIQCQVDSQVTMMFWYRQQPGQSLTLIATANQGSEATYESGFVIDKFPISRPNLTFSTLTVSNMSPEDSSIYLCSVEDQWTGIGYTFGSGTRLTVV.